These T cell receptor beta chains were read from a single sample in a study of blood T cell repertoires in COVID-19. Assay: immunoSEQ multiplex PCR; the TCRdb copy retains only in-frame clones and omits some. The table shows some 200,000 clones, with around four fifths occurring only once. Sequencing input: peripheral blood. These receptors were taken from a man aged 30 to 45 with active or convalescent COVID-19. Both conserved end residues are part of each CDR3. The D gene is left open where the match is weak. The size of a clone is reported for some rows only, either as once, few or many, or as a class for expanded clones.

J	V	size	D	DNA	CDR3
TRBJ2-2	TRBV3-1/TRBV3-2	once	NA	TGTGCCAGCAGCCCCAAGAACACCGGGGAGCTGTTTTTT	CASSPKNTGELFF
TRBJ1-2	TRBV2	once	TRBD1	TGTGCCAGCAGTCCTGGACAGGGGGTTGTCTATGGCTACACCTTC	CASSPGQGVVYGYTF
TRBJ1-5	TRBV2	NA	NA	TGTGCCAGCAGTGAAACAGGGATGTGGCAGCCCCAGCATTTT	CASSETGMWQPQHF
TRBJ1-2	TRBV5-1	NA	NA	TGCGCCAGCAGCTTGGGACAGGCTAACTATGGCTACACCTTC	CASSLGQANYGYTF
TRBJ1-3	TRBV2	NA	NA	TGTGCCAGCAGTCCGATCTACTTCGCTTCTGGAAACACCATATATTTT	CASSPIYFASGNTIYF
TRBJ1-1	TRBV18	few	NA	TGTGCCAGCTCAAACCAGGGACAATCGAACACTGAAGCTTTCTTT	CASSNQGQSNTEAFF
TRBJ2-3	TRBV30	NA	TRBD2	TGTGCCTGGACTATGAGCGGGACTAGCACAGATACGCAGTATTTT	CAWTMSGTSTDTQYF
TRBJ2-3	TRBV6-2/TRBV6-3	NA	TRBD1	TGTGCCAGCAGTTACTCGAGGGACAGGGGAAAAGATACGCAGTATTTT	CASSYSRDRGKDTQYF
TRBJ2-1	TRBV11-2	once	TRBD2	TGTGCCAGCAGCTCTAGCGGGAGCTGGACTGAGCAGTTCTTC	CASSSSGSWTEQFF
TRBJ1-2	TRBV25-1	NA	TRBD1	TGTGCCAGCAGTCCGCATCAGGGGGCGCGGGTGCATGGCTACACCTTC	CASSPHQGARVHGYTF
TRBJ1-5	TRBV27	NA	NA	TGTGCCAGCAGTTCAGGACAGAGCCTTAGCAATCAGCCCCAGCATTTT	CASSSGQSLSNQPQHF
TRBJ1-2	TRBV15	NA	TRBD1	TGTGCCACCAGCAGAGTTAAACCGGGACAGGGGGACTATGGCTACACCTTC	CATSRVKPGQGDYGYTF
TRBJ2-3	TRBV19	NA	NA	TGTGCCAGTAGTTTCCTGGGACACGGCTACGTGGATACGCAGTATTTT	CASSFLGHGYVDTQYF
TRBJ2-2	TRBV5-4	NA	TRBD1	TGTGCCAGCACCGGACAGGGGAACACCGGGGAGCTGTTTTTT	CASTGQGNTGELFF
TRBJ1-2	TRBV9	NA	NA	TGTGCCAGCAGCGTCGACACCGGGACACTCTATGGCTACACCTTC	CASSVDTGTLYGYTF
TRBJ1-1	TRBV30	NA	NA	TGTGCCTGGAGTGGCTCAGACTTTGAAGCTTTCTTT	CAWSGSDFEAFF
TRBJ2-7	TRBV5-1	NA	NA	TGCGCCAGCAGCTTGACTACCGGGGGTGGGGCCTACGAGCAGTACTTC	CASSLTTGGGAYEQYF